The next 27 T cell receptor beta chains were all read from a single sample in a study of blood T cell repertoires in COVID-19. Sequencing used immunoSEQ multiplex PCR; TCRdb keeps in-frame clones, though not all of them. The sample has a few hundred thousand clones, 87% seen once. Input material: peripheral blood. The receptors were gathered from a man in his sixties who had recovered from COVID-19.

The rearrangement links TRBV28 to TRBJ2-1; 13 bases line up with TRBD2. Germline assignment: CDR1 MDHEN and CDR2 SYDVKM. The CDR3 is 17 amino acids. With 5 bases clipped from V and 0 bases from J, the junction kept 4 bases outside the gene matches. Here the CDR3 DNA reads TGTGCCAGCAGTGGGACTAGCGGGGCTAGCTCCTACAATGAGCAGTTCTTC. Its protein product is CASSGTSGASSYNEQFF.

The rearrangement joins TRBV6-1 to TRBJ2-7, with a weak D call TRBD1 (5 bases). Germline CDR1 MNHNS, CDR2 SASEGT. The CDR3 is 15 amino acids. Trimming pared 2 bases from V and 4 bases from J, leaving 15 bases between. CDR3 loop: CASSESTQAIYEQYF. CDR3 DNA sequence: TGTGCCAGCAGTGAAAGTACACAGGCTATTTACGAGCAGTACTTC.

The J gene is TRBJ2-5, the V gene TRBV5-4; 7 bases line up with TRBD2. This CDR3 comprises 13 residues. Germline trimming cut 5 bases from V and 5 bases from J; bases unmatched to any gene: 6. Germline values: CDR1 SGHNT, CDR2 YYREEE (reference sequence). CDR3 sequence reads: CASRLRGGETQYF. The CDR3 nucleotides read TGTGCCAGCAGGCTTCGGGGAGGGGAGACCCAGTACTTC.

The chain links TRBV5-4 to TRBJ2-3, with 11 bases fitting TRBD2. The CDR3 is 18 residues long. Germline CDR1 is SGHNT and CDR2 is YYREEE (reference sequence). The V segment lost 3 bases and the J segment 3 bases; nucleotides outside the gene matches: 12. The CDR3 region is CASSSSRNSGGATDTQYF. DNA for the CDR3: TGTGCCAGCAGCTCCTCCCGTAATAGCGGGGGGGCAACAGATACGCAGTATTTT. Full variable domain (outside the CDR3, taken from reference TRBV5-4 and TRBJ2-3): ETGVTQSPTHLIKTRGQQVTLRCSSQSGHNTVSWYQQALGQGPQFIFQYYREEENGRGNFPPRFSGLQFPNYSSELNVNALELDDSALYLCASSSSRNSGGATDTQYFGPGTRLTVL.

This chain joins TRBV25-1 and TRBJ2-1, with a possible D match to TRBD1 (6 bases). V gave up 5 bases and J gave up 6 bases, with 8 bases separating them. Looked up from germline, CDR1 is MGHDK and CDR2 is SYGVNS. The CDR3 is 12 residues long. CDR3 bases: TGTGCCAGCAGTAAAGGGGGCAATGAGCAGTTCTTC. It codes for CASSKGGNEQFF.

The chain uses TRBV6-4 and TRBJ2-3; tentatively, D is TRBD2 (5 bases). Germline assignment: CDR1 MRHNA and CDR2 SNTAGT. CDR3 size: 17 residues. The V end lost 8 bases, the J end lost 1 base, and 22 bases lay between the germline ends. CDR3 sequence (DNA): TGTGCCAGCGGGGAGCAAGCAGTTCCTCAGGGCACAGATACGCAGTATTTT. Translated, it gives CASGEQAVPQGTDTQYF.

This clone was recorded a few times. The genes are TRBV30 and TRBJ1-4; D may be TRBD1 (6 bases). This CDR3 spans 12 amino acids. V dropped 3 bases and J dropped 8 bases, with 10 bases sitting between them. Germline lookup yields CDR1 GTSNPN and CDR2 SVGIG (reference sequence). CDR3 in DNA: TGTGCCTGGAGCGGACAGAGCGAAAAACTGTTTTTT. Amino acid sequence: CAWSGQSEKLFF. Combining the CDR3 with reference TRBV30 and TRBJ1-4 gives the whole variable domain SQTIHQWPATLVQPVGSPLSLECTVEGTSNPNLYWYRQAAGRGLQLLFYSVGIGQISSEVPQNLSASRPQDRQFILSSKKLLLSDSGFYLCAWSGQSEKLFFGSGTQLSVL.

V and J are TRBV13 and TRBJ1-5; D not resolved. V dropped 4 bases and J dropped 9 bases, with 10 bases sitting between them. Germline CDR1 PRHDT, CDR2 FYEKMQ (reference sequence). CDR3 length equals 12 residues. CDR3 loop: CASSSQDLPQHF. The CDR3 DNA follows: TGTGCCAGCAGCTCCCAGGATCTGCCCCAGCATTTT. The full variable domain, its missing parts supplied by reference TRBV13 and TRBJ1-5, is AAGVIQSPRHLIKEKRETATLKCYPIPRHDTVYWYQQGPGQDPQFLISFYEKMQSDKGSIPDRFSAQQFSDYHSELNMSSLELGDSALYFCASSSQDLPQHFGDGTRLSIL.

The CDR3 sequence: CSVTDLFSTDTQYF. The DNA of the CDR3 is TGCAGCGTAACAGATCTTTTTAGCACAGATACGCAGTATTTT. The gene calls are TRBV29-1 and TRBJ2-3, with D uncertain. V was trimmed by 6 bases and J by 0 bases, leaving 13 bases between them. Per germline, CDR1 SQVTM and CDR2 ANQGSEA. The CDR3 has 14 amino acids.

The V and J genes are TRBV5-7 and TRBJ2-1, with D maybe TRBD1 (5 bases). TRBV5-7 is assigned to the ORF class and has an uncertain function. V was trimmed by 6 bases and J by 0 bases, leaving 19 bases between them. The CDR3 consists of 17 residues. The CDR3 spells CASTLGATLRSYNEQFF. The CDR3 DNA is TGTGCCAGCACCCTAGGGGCTACCCTCCGCTCCTACAATGAGCAGTTCTTC.

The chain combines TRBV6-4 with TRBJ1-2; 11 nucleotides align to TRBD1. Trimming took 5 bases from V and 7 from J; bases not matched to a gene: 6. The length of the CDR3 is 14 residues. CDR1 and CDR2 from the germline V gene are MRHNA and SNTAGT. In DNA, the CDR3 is TGTGCCAGCAGTTGGACAGGGGGCGAGGGTGGCTACACCTTC. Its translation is CASSWTGGEGGYTF.

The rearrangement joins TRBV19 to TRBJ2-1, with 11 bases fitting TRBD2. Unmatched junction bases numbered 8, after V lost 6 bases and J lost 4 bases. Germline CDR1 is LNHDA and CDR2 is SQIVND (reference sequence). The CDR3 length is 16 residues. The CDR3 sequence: CASRDGLAGFYNEQFF. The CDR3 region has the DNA TGTGCCAGTAGGGACGGACTAGCGGGCTTTTACAATGAGCAGTTCTTC.

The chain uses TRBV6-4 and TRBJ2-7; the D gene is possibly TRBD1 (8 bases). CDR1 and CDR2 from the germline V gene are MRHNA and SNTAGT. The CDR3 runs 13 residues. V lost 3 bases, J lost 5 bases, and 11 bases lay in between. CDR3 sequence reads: CASSEQGGDEQYF. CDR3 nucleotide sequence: TGTGCCAGCAGTGAACAGGGGGGGGACGAGCAGTACTTC.

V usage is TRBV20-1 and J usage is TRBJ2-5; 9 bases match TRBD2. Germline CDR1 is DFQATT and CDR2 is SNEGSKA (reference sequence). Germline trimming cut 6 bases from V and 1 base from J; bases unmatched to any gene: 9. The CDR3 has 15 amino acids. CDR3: CSASISGGRQETQYF. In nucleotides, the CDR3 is TGCAGTGCCAGTATTAGCGGGGGTCGCCAAGAGACCCAGTACTTC.

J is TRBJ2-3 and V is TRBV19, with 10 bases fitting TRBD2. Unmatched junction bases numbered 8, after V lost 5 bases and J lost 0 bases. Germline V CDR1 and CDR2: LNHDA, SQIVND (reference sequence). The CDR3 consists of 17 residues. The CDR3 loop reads CASSGRAGGDSTDTQYF. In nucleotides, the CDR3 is TGTGCCAGTAGTGGCCGAGCGGGGGGGGACAGCACAGATACGCAGTATTTT.

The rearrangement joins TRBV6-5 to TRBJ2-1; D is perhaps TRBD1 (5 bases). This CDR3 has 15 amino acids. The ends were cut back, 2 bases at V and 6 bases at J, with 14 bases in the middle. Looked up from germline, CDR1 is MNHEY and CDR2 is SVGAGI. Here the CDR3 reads CASSYTRRVGNEQFF. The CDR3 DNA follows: TGTGCCAGCAGTTACACCCGCAGGGTGGGCAATGAGCAGTTCTTC.

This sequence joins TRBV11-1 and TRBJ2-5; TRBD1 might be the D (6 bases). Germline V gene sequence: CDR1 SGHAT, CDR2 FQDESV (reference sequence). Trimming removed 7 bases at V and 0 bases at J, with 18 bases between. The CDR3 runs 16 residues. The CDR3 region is CASTLNGGQNQETQYF. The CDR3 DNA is TGTGCCAGCACCCTAAACGGCGGACAGAACCAAGAGACCCAGTACTTC. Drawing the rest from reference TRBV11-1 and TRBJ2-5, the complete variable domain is EAEVAQSPRYKITEKSQAVAFWCDPISGHATLYWYRQILGQGPELLVQFQDESVVDDSQLPKDRFSAERLKGVDSTLKIQPAELGDSAMYLCASTLNGGQNQETQYFGPGTRLLVL.

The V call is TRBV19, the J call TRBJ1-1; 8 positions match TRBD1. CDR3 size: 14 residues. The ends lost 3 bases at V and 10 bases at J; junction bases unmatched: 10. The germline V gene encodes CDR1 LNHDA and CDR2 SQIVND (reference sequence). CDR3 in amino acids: CASSIGQGRLGAFF. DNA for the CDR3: TGTGCCAGTAGTATTGGACAGGGCCGGTTGGGAGCTTTCTTT.

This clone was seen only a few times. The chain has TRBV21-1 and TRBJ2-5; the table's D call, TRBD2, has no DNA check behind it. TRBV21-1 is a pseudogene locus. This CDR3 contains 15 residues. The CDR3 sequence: CASSKWEGYQETQYF. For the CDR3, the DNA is TGTGCCAGCAGCAAATGGGAGGGTTACCAAGAGACCCAGTACTTC.

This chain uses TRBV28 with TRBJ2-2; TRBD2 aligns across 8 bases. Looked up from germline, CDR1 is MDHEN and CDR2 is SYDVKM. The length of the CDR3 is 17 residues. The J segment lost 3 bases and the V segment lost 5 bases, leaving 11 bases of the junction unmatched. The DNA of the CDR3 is TGTGCCAGCAGTCCACAAAAAACTAGCGGTTACACCGGGGAGCTGTTTTTT. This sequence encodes CASSPQKTSGYTGELFF. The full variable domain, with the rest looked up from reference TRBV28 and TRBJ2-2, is DVKVTQSSRYLVKRTGEKVFLECVQDMDHENMFWYRQDPGLGLRLIYFSYDVKMKEKGDIPEGYSVSREKKERFSLILESASTNQTSMYLCASSPQKTSGYTGELFFGEGSRLTVL.

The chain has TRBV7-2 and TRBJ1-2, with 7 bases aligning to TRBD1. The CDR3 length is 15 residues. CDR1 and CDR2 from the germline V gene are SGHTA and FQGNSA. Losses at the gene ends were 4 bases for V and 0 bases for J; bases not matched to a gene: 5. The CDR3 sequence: CASSSQGGSNYGYTF. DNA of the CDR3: TGTGCCAGCAGCTCGCAGGGGGGCTCTAACTATGGCTACACCTTC.

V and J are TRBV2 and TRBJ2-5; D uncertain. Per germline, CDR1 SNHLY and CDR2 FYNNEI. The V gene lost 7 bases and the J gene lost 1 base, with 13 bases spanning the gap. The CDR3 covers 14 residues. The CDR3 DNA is TGTGCCAGCAATTATCTGGCAGGCCAAGAGACCCAGTACTTC. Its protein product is CASNYLAGQETQYF.

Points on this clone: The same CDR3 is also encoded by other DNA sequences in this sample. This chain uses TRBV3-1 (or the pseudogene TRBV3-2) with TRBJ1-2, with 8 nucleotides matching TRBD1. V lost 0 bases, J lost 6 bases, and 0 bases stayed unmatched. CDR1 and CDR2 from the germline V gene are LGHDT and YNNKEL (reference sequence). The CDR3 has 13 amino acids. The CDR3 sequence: CASSQDRGHGYTF. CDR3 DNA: TGTGCCAGCAGCCAAGACAGGGGGCATGGCTACACCTTC.

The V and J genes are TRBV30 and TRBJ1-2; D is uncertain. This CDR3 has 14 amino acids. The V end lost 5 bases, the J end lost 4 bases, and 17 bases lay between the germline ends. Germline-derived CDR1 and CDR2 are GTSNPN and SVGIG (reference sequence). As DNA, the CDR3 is TGTGCCTGGCGAGTCCCCGTTTACGGCTATGGCTACACCTTC. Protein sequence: CAWRVPVYGYGYTF.

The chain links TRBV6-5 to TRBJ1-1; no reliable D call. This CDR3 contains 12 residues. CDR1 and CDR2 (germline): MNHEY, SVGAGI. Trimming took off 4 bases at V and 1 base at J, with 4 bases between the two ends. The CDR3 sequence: CASSFRNTEAFF. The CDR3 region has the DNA TGTGCCAGCAGTTTTCGGAACACTGAAGCTTTCTTT.

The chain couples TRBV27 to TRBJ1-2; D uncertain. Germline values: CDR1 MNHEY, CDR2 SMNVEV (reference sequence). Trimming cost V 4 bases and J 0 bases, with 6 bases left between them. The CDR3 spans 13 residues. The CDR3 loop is CASSSEANYGYTF. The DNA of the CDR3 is TGTGCCAGCAGTTCAGAAGCTAACTATGGCTACACCTTC.

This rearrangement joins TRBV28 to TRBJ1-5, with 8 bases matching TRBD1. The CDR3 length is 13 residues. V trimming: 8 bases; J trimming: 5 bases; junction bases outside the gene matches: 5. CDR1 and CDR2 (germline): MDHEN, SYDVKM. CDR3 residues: CASWTGWDQPQHF. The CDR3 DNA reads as TGTGCCAGCTGGACAGGGTGGGATCAGCCCCAGCATTTT.